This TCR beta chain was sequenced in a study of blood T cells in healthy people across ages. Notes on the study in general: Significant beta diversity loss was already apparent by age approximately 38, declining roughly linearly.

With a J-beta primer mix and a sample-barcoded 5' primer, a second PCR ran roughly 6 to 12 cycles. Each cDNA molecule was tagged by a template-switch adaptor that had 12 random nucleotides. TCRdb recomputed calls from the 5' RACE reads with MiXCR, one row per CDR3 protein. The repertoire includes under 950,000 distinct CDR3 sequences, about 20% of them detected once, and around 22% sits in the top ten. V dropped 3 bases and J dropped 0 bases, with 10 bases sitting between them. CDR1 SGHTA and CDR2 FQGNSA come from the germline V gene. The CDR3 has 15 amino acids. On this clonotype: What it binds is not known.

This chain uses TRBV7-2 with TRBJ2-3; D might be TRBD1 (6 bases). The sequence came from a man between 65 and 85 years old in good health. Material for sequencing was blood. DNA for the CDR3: TGTGCCAGCAGCTTTTGGGGGCCTAGCACAGATACGCAGTATTTT. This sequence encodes CASSFWGPSTDTQYF. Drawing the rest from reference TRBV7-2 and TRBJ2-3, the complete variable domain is GAGVSQSPSNKVTEKGKDVELRCDPISGHTALYWYRQSLGQGLEFLIYFQGNSAPDKSGLPSDRFSAERTGGSVSTLTIQRTQQEDSAVYLCASSFWGPSTDTQYFGPGTRLTVL.